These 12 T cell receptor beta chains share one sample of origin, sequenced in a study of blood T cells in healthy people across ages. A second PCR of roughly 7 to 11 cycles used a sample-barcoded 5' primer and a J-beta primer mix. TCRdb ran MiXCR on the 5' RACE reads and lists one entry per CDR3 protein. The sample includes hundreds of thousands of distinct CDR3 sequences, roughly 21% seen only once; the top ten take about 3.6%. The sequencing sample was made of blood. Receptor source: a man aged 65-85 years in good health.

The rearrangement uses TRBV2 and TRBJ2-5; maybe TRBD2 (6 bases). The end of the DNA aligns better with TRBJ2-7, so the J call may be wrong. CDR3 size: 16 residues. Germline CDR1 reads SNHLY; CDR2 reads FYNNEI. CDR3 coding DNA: TGTGCCAGCAGCGGGGGTCGGGGTAACGCCGGCTACGAGCAGTACTTC. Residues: CASSGGRGNAGYEQYF.

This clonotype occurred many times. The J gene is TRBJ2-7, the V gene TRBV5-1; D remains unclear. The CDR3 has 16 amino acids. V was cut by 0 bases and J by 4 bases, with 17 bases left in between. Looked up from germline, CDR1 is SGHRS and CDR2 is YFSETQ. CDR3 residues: CASSLVGKTDTYEQYF. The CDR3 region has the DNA TGCGCCAGCAGCTTGGTGGGAAAGACGGATACTTACGAGCAGTACTTC.

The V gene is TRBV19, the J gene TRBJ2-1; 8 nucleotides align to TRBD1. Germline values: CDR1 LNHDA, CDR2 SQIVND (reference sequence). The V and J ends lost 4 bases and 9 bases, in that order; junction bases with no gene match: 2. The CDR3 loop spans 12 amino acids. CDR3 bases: TGTGCCAGTAGTACGACAGGGGTTGAGCAGTTCTTC. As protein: CASSTTGVEQFF.

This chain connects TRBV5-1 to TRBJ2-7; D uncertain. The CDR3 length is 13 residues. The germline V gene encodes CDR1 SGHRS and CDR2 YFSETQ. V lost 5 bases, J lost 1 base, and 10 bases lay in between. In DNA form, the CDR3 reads TGCGCCAGCAGTAGGGTCGGTTCCTACGAGCAGTACTTC. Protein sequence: CASSRVGSYEQYF.

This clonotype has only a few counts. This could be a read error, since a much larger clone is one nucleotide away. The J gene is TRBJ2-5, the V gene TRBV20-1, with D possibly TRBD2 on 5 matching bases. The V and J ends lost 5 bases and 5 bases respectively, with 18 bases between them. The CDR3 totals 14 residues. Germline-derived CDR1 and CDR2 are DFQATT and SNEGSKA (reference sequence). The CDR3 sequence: CSAPKWGERETQYF. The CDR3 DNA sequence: TGCAGTGCTCCCAAGTGGGGAGAAAGGGAGACCCAGTACTTC.

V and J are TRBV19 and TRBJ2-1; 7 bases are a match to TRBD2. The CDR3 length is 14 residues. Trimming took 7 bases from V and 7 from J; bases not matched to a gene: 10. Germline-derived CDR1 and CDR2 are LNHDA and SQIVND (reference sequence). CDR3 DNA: TGTGCCAGTAAAGATGGCGGGAGATTGAATGAGCAGTTCTTC. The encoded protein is CASKDGGRLNEQFF. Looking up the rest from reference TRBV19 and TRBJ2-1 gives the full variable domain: DGGITQSPKYLFRKEGQNVTLSCEQNLNHDAMYWYRQDPGQGLRLIYYSQIVNDFQKGDIAEGYSVSREKKESFPLTVTSAQKNPTAFYLCASKDGGRLNEQFFGPGTRLTVL.

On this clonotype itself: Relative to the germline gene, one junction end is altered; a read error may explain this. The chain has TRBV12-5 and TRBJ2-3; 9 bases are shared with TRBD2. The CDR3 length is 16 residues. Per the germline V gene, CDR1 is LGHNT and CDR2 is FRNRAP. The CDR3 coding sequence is TGCGCTAGTGGTTTGGTAGGGACTAGCCCCACAGATACGCAGTATTTT. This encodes CASGLVGTSPTDTQYF. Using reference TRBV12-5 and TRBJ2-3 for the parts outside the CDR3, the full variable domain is DARVTQTPRHKVTEMGQEVTMRCQPILGHNTVFWYRQTMMQGLELLAYFRNRAPLDDSGMPKDRFSAEMPDATLATLKIQPSEPRDSAVYFCASGLVGTSPTDTQYFGPGTRLTVL.

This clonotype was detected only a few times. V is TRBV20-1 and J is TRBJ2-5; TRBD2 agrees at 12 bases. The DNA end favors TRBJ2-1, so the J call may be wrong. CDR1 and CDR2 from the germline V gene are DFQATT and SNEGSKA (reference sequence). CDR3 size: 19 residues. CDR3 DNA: TGCAGTGCTAGCGGACCCGCGAGAGGTCTAGCGGGAGGGTGGCATGAGCAGTTCTTC. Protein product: CSASGPARGLAGGWHEQFF.

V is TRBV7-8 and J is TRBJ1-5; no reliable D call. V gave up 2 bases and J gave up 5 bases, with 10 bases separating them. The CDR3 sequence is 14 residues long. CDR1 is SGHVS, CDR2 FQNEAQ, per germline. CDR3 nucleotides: TGTGCCAGCAGCTTAATGGCAGCTGATCAGCCCCAGCATTTT. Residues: CASSLMAADQPQHF.

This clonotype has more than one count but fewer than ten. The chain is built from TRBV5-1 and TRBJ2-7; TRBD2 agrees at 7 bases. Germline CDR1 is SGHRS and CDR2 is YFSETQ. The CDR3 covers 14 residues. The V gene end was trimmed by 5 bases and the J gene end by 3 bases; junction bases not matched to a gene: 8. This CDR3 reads CASSVSSGNYEQYF. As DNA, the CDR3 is TGCGCCAGCAGTGTGTCTAGCGGAAACTACGAGCAGTACTTC.

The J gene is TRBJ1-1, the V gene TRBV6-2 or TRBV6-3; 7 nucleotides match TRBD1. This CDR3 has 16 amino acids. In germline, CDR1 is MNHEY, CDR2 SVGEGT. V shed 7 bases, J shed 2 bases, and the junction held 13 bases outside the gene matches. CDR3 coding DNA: TGTGCCAGCACGGACCCTCCCGGGACAGAAAACACTGAAGCTTTCTTT. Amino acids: CASTDPPGTENTEAFF.

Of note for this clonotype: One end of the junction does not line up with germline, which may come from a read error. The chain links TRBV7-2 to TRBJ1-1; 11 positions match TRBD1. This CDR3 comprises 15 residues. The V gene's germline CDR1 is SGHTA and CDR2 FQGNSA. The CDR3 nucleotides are TGTGCCAGCGGCTTAGGGACAGGGGGGTTAACTGAAGCTTTCTTT. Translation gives CASGLGTGGLTEAFF.